One and the same sample provided the 14 T cell receptor beta chains below, sequenced in a study of blood T cell repertoires in COVID-19. TCRdb keeps only in-frame clones here, not all; method: immunoSEQ multiplex PCR. The sample has under 50,000 clones, approximately 80% seen once. The sequenced sample consisted of peripheral blood. The origin of the receptors is a human donor with active or convalescent COVID-19. The donor label of this sample is uncertain.

The V call is TRBV9, the J call TRBJ1-5; D remains ambiguous. Germline lookup yields CDR1 SGDLS and CDR2 YYNGEE. There are 14 residues in the CDR3. V was pared by 5 bases and J by 3 bases, with 12 bases between. CDR3: CASSDSGVNQPQHF. The CDR3 DNA reads TGTGCCAGCAGTGACTCGGGTGTCAATCAGCCCCAGCATTTT.

The table lists this clone with a few counts. J is TRBJ2-1 and V is TRBV7-2; TRBD2 agrees at 7 bases. Germline values: CDR1 SGHTA, CDR2 FQGNSA. This CDR3 is built from 14 residues. V gave up 3 bases and J gave up 7 bases; unmatched junction bases: 6. CDR3 DNA: TGTGCCAGCAGCTTGGCGGGAGCGTATAATGAGCAGTTCTTC. This gives the protein CASSLAGAYNEQFF.

The genes are TRBV12-3 or TRBV12-4 and TRBJ1-5; D not certain. The ends were cut back, 1 base at V and 10 bases at J, with 8 bases in the middle. The CDR3 contains 12 residues. The CDR3 bases are TGTGCCAGCAGTTTAGTCGCGGAACCCCAGCATTTT. It specifies CASSLVAEPQHF.

V gene TRBV4-1 combines with J gene TRBJ2-5, with TRBD2 matching over 12 bases. The CDR3 totals 18 residues. V trimming: 4 bases; J trimming: 5 bases; junction bases outside the gene matches: 14. Germline loops: CDR1 MGHRA, CDR2 YSYEKL. This CDR3 is CASSPWVRLAGEGETQYF. The CDR3, as DNA: TGCGCCAGCAGCCCCTGGGTGAGACTAGCGGGAGAAGGTGAGACCCAGTACTTC.

The CDR3 coding sequence is TGTGCCAGCAGCTCAACCGGGACAATTAAAGAGACCCAGTACTTC. Protein: CASSSTGTIKETQYF. The chain is built from TRBV5-6 and TRBJ2-5, with D possibly matching TRBD1 (6 bases). The CDR3 loop spans 15 amino acids. Germline V gives CDR1 SGHDT, CDR2 YYEEEE. V was pared by 3 bases and J by 3 bases, with 15 bases between. Supplemented by reference TRBV5-6 and TRBJ2-5, the full variable domain reads DAGVTQSPTHLIKTRGQQVTLRCSPKSGHDTVSWYQQALGQGPQFIFQYYEEEERQRGNFPDRFSGHQFPNYSSELNVNALLLGDSALYLCASSSTGTIKETQYFGPGTRLLVL.

As to this clone: Mismatch with germline at one junction end may stem from a read error. V is TRBV2 and J is TRBJ1-1, with unresolved D. CDR1 is SNHLY and CDR2 is FYNNEI in the germline V gene. CDR3 length: 13 residues. CDR3 nucleotides: TGTGCCAGCGGTGATCGGGTGAACACTGAAGCTTTCTTT. It yields the protein CASGDRVNTEAFF.

The chain links TRBV9 to TRBJ2-3, with 8 bases that match TRBD1. Trimming at V came to 3 bases and at J to 5 bases, leaving 11 bases not matched to a gene. Germline lookup yields CDR1 SGDLS and CDR2 YYNGEE. The CDR3 length is 16 residues. The CDR3 loop is CASSGRQGYLLDTQYF. The CDR3 coding sequence is TGTGCCAGCAGCGGACGACAGGGGTATCTGTTAGATACGCAGTATTTT.

CDR3 in DNA: TGCGCCAGCAGCCAAGATAAAGGGGTCGGCCAGGGAGGTAGCGAGCAGTACTTC. Its translation is CASSQDKGVGQGGSEQYF. The chain couples TRBV4-1 to TRBJ2-7; D is possibly TRBD2 (6 bases). This CDR3 region has 18 residues. Germline CDR1 MGHRA, CDR2 YSYEKL. Trimming shortened V by 0 bases and J by 6 bases, and 24 bases separated the two germline ends.

This rearrangement joins TRBV5-1 to TRBJ1-2; TRBD1 matches 8 bases. Trimming removed 5 bases from V and 4 bases from J; junction bases left unmatched: 16. The CDR3 runs to 17 residues. CDR1 and CDR2 from the germline V gene are SGHRS and YFSETQ. The CDR3 DNA follows: TGCGCCAGCAGGGCACCTCAGACAGGGGTTGCCTTCTATGGCTACACCTTC. This codes for CASRAPQTGVAFYGYTF.

The chain recombines TRBV28 with TRBJ1-5, with D perhaps TRBD1 (6 bases). The V end lost 8 bases, the J end lost 3 bases, and 11 bases lay between the germline ends. The CDR3 is 13 residues long. Germline V CDR1 and CDR2: MDHEN, SYDVKM. The CDR3 spells CASRTGINQPQHF. CDR3 coding DNA: TGTGCCAGCCGAACAGGGATCAATCAGCCCCAGCATTTT.

This chain links TRBV7-3 with TRBJ1-1; TRBD1 is a possible D gene (5 bases). Germline V gene sequence: CDR1 SGHTA, CDR2 FQGTGA. The CDR3 has 15 amino acids. V dropped 4 bases and J dropped 6 bases, with 18 bases sitting between them. The CDR3 coding sequence is TGTGCCAGCAGCTCTATCGCGGACACGGGCGCTGAAGCTTTCTTT. It yields the protein CASSSIADTGAEAFF.

V usage is TRBV19 and J usage is TRBJ2-1, with 10 bases that match TRBD2. V was clipped by 5 bases and J by 12 bases; unmatched bases: 13. The CDR3 loop spans 15 amino acids. Germline V gene lookup returns CDR1 LNHDA and CDR2 SQIVND (reference sequence). The chain's CDR3 is CASSSSLAGGRGQFF. The CDR3, as DNA: TGTGCCAGTAGTTCATCCTTAGCGGGAGGTAGGGGGCAGTTCTTC. Supplemented by reference TRBV19 and TRBJ2-1, the full variable domain reads DGGITQSPKYLFRKEGQNVTLSCEQNLNHDAMYWYRQDPGQGLRLIYYSQIVNDFQKGDIAEGYSVSREKKESFPLTVTSAQKNPTAFYLCASSSSLAGGRGQFFGPGTRLTVL.

This sequence joins TRBV9 and TRBJ1-4, with D possibly matching TRBD1 (5 bases). Germline CDR1 SGDLS, CDR2 YYNGEE. V lost 3 bases, J lost 3 bases, and 9 bases lay in between. The CDR3 consists of 14 residues. CDR3 DNA sequence: TGTGCCAGCAGCGGCGACAGTTCTAATGAAAAACTGTTTTTT. Translating it yields CASSGDSSNEKLFF.

This chain uses TRBV7-2 with TRBJ2-1; D ambiguous. This CDR3 comprises 15 residues. In germline, CDR1 is SGHTA, CDR2 FQGNSA. The V and J ends lost 5 bases and 7 bases respectively, with 18 bases between them. DNA of the CDR3: TGTGCCAGCAGCCCGGGTGGCGGAAATTGGAATGAGCAGTTCTTC. It specifies CASSPGGGNWNEQFF.